This entry concerns a single T cell receptor beta chain. Patients of the Seattle cohort, enrolled during active infection, were followed longitudinally. Original handling: Cell counts per sample came from amplifying reference gene primers. TCRdb keeps only in-frame clones here, not all; method: immunoSEQ multiplex PCR. V, J and clone size are those of that table, while D and trimming were read from the DNA. The table lists over 100,000 clones, approximately 90% of them singletons, with roughly 3.9% in the top ten. The trim removed 3 bases at V and 8 bases at J, leaving 9 bases unmatched. This CDR3 is built from 14 residues. Looked up from germline, CDR1 is KGHSH and CDR2 is LQKENI. The data are from a study of blood T cell repertoires in COVID-19. On the study more broadly: Material from acute and convalescent COVID-19 was sourced from the United States, Italy and Spain. PBMCs, B-cell-depleted T cells, or T cells provided the cDNA or gDNA that made up the material.

The sample consisted of peripheral blood. This clonotype originated in a man aged 55 to 70 with COVID-19, enrolled during active disease. The chain recombines TRBV18 with TRBJ1-2, with 7 bases aligning to TRBD1. In nucleotides, the CDR3 is TGTGCCAGCTCACCCGACAGGGCTGGGCGCGGCTACACCTTC. Translation gives CASSPDRAGRGYTF. Variable domain in full (rest from reference TRBV18 and TRBJ1-2): NAGVMQNPRHLVRRRGQEARLRCSPMKGHSHVYWYRQLPEEGLKFMVYLQKENIIDESGMPKERFSAEFPKEGPSILRIQQVVRGDSAAYFCASSPDRAGRGYTFGSGTRLTVV.